Listed here are 10 T cell receptor beta chains from one sample, sequenced in a study of shared clonotypes between healthy human individuals. Measured with immunoSEQ multiplex PCR; TCRdb has only the in-frame clones, and not every one. The sample consists of approximately 2.3 million clones, over 85% of them appearing once. Input material: naive CD4+ T cells from PBMCs. The subset denotes: CD45RA+ positively selected. All receptors come from a young man in good health. Some clones in this sample may be carry-over from other donors' samples.

This chain joins TRBV30 and TRBJ2-3, with a possible D match to TRBD2 (6 bases). This CDR3 comprises 14 residues. The V gene's germline CDR1 is GTSNPN and CDR2 SVGIG (reference sequence). Trimming cost V 0 bases and J 2 bases, with 9 bases left between them. CDR3 in amino acids: CAWSVGGYTDTQYF. The CDR3 nucleotides are TGTGCCTGGAGTGTCGGGGGTTACACAGATACGCAGTATTTT.

The genes are TRBV30 and TRBJ1-5, with TRBD1 matching 7 bases. Germline trimming cut 2 bases from V and 2 bases from J; bases unmatched to any gene: 6. The CDR3 is made up of 15 amino acids. Germline V lookup: CDR1 GTSNPN, CDR2 SVGIG (reference sequence). The CDR3 DNA is TGTGCCTGGAGTCCTTGGCAGGGGGGCAATCAGCCCCAGCATTTT. Its protein is CAWSPWQGGNQPQHF.

The chain carries TRBV5-1 and TRBJ1-2; perhaps TRBD1 as D (6 bases). This CDR3 is built from 15 residues. Germline CDR1 is SGHRS and CDR2 is YFSETQ. The V and J ends lost 0 bases and 7 bases respectively, with 16 bases between them. CDR3 in DNA: TGCGCCAGCAGCTTGGCCGGGGGCGCATTTGGTGGCTACACCTTC. Its protein is CASSLAGGAFGGYTF.

The chain is built from TRBV6-1 and TRBJ2-1; 8 nucleotides line up with TRBD2. The germline V gene encodes CDR1 MNHNS and CDR2 SASEGT. The length of the CDR3 is 15 residues. The ends lost 1 base at V and 9 bases at J; junction bases unmatched: 8. CDR3 residues: CASSEVGTRGGEQFF. CDR3 DNA sequence: TGTGCCAGCAGTGAAGTTGGGACTAGGGGCGGTGAGCAGTTCTTC.

A word on this clone: The sample has other DNA sequences that encode this CDR3 too. CDR3 in amino acids: CASSPSTSPETQYF. The CDR3 nucleotides are TGTGCCAGCTCACCTTCGACTAGTCCAGAGACCCAGTACTTC. This rearrangement joins TRBV18 to TRBJ2-5, with D tentatively TRBD2 (6 bases). From germline, CDR1 is KGHSH and CDR2 LQKENI. V lost 3 bases to trimming and J lost 4 bases, with 12 bases between them. The CDR3 spans 14 residues.

As DNA, the CDR3 is TGTGCCAGCATCCTTGGACCAGTCACTGAAGCTTTCTTT. Translating it yields CASILGPVTEAFF. The chain uses TRBV28 and TRBJ1-1, with no clear D. This CDR3 region has 13 residues. V was pared by 7 bases and J by 4 bases, with 13 bases between. In germline, CDR1 is MDHEN, CDR2 SYDVKM.

In DNA form, the CDR3 reads TGTGCCAGCAGCCAAGGAGAGAGGGACAATGAGCAGTTCTTC. Translating it yields CASSQGERDNEQFF. The chain recombines TRBV4-2 with TRBJ2-1; tentatively, D is TRBD2 (5 bases). The CDR3 has 14 residues. V lost 1 base, J lost 5 bases, and 9 bases lay in between. Germline CDR1 reads LGHNA; CDR2 reads YNFKEQ.

This rearrangement joins TRBV27 to TRBJ2-2; D gene uncertain. Deletions cut 3 bases from V and 4 bases from J, with 15 bases between. The CDR3 runs 16 residues. Germline CDR1 is MNHEY and CDR2 is SMNVEV (reference sequence). This chain's CDR3 is CASSFNVAARTGELFF. CDR3 nucleotide sequence: TGTGCCAGCAGTTTTAATGTTGCGGCGCGCACCGGGGAGCTGTTTTTT.

The chain recombines TRBV11-2 with TRBJ2-2; D might be TRBD1 or TRBD2, each matching 6 bases. Germline lookup yields CDR1 SGHAT and CDR2 FQNNGV. Trimming removed 4 bases from V and 6 bases from J, with 21 bases in between. The CDR3 has 17 residues. CDR3 DNA: TGTGCCAGCAGCTCGCGGGGTAGGGGGATCGGCGCCGGGGAGCTGTTTTTT. The encoded protein is CASSSRGRGIGAGELFF.

The J gene is TRBJ2-7, the V gene TRBV10-3; 11 positions agree with TRBD1. Germline assignment: CDR1 ENHRY and CDR2 SYGVKD. Unmatched junction bases numbered 5, after V lost 8 bases and J lost 2 bases. The CDR3 loop spans 14 amino acids. The chain's CDR3 is CAIGEGQGAYEQYF. In DNA, the CDR3 is TGTGCCATCGGGGAGGGACAGGGGGCCTACGAGCAGTACTTC.